The 4 T cell receptor beta chains presented below share a single source sample, sequenced in a study of cytomegalovirus exposure and HLA in healthy donors. Amplification used 60 Vbeta primers and 13 Jbeta primers. The table came from immunoSEQ multiplex PCR; TCRdb's copy has only in-frame clones and leaves some out. The data show around 190,000 clones, 65% to 80% seen once. Sequenced input: PBMCs. The receptors derive from a woman between 40 and 55 years old in good health and CMV-seronegative.

The rearrangement joins TRBV7-2 to TRBJ2-5; 15 bases match TRBD2. The CDR3 length is 16 residues. Trimming removed 5 bases from V and 4 bases from J; junction bases left unmatched: 5. Germline CDR1 reads SGHTA; CDR2 reads FQGNSA. Here the CDR3 reads CASSVGLAGGRETQYF. Written as DNA, the CDR3 is TGTGCCAGCAGCGTGGGACTAGCGGGAGGTAGAGAGACCCAGTACTTC.

The chain recombines TRBV11-3 with TRBJ1-1, with D perhaps matching TRBD1 (6 bases). Germline CDR1 and CDR2: SGHNT and YENEEA. V lost 0 bases, J lost 7 bases, and 12 bases lay in between. The CDR3 has 14 residues. The CDR3 region has the DNA TGTGCCAGCAGCTTAGAGGGGGCACCCCATGAAGCTTTCTTT. It translates to CASSLEGAPHEAFF.

This clone has a handful of counts. J is TRBJ2-7 and V is TRBV5-8; the match to TRBD1 covers 8 bases. V trimming: 1 base; J trimming: 4 bases; junction bases outside the gene matches: 4. The germline gives CDR1 SGHTS, CDR2 YDEGEE. This CDR3 spans 14 amino acids. CDR3 in amino acids: CASSLTGGRYEQYV. The CDR3 region has the DNA TGTGCCAGCAGCTTGACAGGGGGTCGGTACGAGCAGTACGTC.

The CDR3 coding sequence is TGCGCCAGCAGCTTGCCTGACAATGAGCAGTTCTTC. Amino acids: CASSLPDNEQFF. The gene calls are TRBV5-1 and TRBJ2-1; D unresolved. CDR3 length: 12 residues. V lost 1 base and J lost 5, with 4 bases in between. CDR1 and CDR2 (germline): SGHRS, YFSETQ.